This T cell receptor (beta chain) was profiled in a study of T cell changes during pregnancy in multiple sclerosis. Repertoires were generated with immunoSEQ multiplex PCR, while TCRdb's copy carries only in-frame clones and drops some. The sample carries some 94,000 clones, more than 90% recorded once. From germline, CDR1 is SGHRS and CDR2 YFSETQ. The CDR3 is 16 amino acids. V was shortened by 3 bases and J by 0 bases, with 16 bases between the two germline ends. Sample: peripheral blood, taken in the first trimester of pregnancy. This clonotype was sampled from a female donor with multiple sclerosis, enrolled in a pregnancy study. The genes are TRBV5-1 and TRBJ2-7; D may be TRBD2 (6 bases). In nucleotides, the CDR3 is TGCGCCAGCAGCTCGTCACTTGCGGGGTTCTCCTACGAGCAGTACTTC. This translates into CASSSSLAGFSYEQYF.